A single sample gave rise to the 12 T cell receptor beta chains below, sequenced in a study of T cells in tuberculosis. Clones were read by immunoSEQ multiplex PCR, and TCRdb kept only the in-frame ones, dropping some. The sample has roughly 35,000 clones, 85% to 95% seen once. Sequenced sample: PBMCs. The receptor source for this set is a donor aged 10 to 29 with latent tuberculosis or without tuberculosis infection.

V usage is TRBV5-6 and J usage is TRBJ1-4; maybe TRBD1 (5 bases). The germline V and J ends were trimmed by 6 bases and 1 base, with 10 bases remaining between them. Germline CDR1 SGHDT, CDR2 YYEEEE. The CDR3 sequence is 14 residues long. In DNA form, the CDR3 reads TGTGCCAGCACGATGGGGGGAACTAATGAAAAACTGTTTTTT. Translation: CASTMGGTNEKLFF.

The genes are TRBV5-5 and TRBJ2-7, with a tentative D call TRBD2 (6 bases). Germline V gene lookup returns CDR1 SGHKS and CDR2 YYEKEE (reference sequence). This CDR3 comprises 16 residues. The V gene lost 0 bases and the J gene lost 5 bases, with 18 bases spanning the gap. CDR3 amino acids: CASSLDWPMWRDEQYF. CDR3 bases: TGTGCCAGCAGCTTGGATTGGCCGATGTGGAGGGACGAGCAGTACTTC.

The genes are TRBV14 and TRBJ2-5; TRBD2 agrees at 9 bases. Trimming took 4 bases from V and 2 from J; bases not matched to a gene: 8. Germline V gives CDR1 SGHDN, CDR2 FVKESK. The CDR3 is 16 residues long. CDR3 in DNA: TGTGCCAGCAGCCCTCTCCCTAGCGGGAAACAAGAGACCCAGTACTTC. Its protein product is CASSPLPSGKQETQYF.

V gene TRBV4-3 combines with J gene TRBJ2-4; 7 nucleotides line up with TRBD2. Germline CDR1 reads LGHNA; CDR2 reads YSLEER. CDR3 length: 13 residues. The J segment lost 13 bases and the V segment lost 0 bases, leaving 6 bases of the junction unmatched. The CDR3: CASSQEIRRGQYF. The CDR3 DNA is TGCGCCAGCAGCCAAGAGATTCGGCGGGGGCAGTACTTC.

The chain has TRBV10-3 and TRBJ1-1; D is unresolved. Germline CDR1 and CDR2: ENHRY and SYGVKD. The CDR3 consists of 13 residues. V shed 3 bases and J shed 3 bases, with 8 bases lying between them. Here the CDR3 DNA reads TGTGCCATCAGTGACAACGGAGACACTGAAGCTTTCTTT. As protein: CAISDNGDTEAFF.

The chain is built from TRBV7-7 and TRBJ1-1; 7 bases align to TRBD1. This CDR3 spans 15 amino acids. The J segment lost 1 base and the V segment lost 5 bases, leaving 7 bases of the junction unmatched. Germline lookup yields CDR1 SSHAT and CDR2 FNYEAQ (reference sequence). CDR3 protein: CASSPETGSNTEAFF. The CDR3 DNA is TGTGCCAGCAGCCCAGAGACAGGGTCGAACACTGAAGCTTTCTTT.

The genes are TRBV4-3 and TRBJ1-2, with a possible D match to TRBD1 (5 bases). V was trimmed by 0 bases and J by 4 bases, leaving 15 bases between them. CDR3 length: 16 amino acids. Looked up from germline, CDR1 is LGHNA and CDR2 is YSLEER. Written as DNA, the CDR3 is TGCGCCAGCAGCCAAGACAGGGCCCGAAGACGCTATGGCTACACCTTC. Protein: CASSQDRARRRYGYTF.

The chain has TRBV4-1 and TRBJ1-5; TRBD1 matches at 11 bases. Per the germline V gene, CDR1 is MGHRA and CDR2 is YSYEKL. This CDR3 is 14 amino acids long. Losses at the gene ends were 4 bases for V and 5 bases for J; bases not matched to a gene: 1. Here the CDR3 reads CASSRDRGDQPQHF. The CDR3 DNA reads TGCGCCAGCAGCCGGGACAGGGGGGATCAGCCCCAGCATTTT.

This sequence joins TRBV6-5 and TRBJ2-2; 8 bases line up with TRBD1. CDR3 length: 14 amino acids. The germline CDR1 and CDR2 sequences are MNHEY and SVGAGI. J gave up 7 bases and V 4 bases, and 5 bases lay outside the gene matches. The CDR3 is CASSFQGAGGELFF. Here the CDR3 DNA reads TGTGCCAGCAGTTTTCAGGGGGCGGGCGGGGAGCTGTTTTTT.

The V gene is TRBV6-5, the J gene TRBJ2-3; D gene unclear. From germline, CDR1 is MNHEY and CDR2 SVGAGI. CDR3 length equals 14 residues. The V end lost 2 bases, the J end lost 1 base, and 7 bases lay between the germline ends. CDR3 coding DNA: TGTGCCAGCAGTTACGCTTCGGGCACAGATACGCAGTATTTT. The encoded protein is CASSYASGTDTQYF.

This chain joins TRBV30 and TRBJ1-2; 7 bases are shared with TRBD1. After removal of 3 bases from V and 0 bases from J, the junction contained 10 bases not matched to a gene. The CDR3 is 16 amino acids. Per germline, CDR1 GTSNPN and CDR2 SVGIG (reference sequence). CDR3 DNA sequence: TGTGCCTGGAGACCCCGACAGGGAACTGCTAACTATGGCTACACCTTC. Protein product: CAWRPRQGTANYGYTF.

The chain links TRBV6-1 to TRBJ2-3; 8 nucleotides line up with TRBD1. Germline CDR1 reads MNHNS; CDR2 reads SASEGT. The V and J ends lost 4 bases and 0 bases, in that order; junction bases with no gene match: 12. The CDR3 runs 18 residues. The CDR3 nucleotides read TGTGCCAGCAGTGGAACCGGGGACAGGCTTTGGAGCACAGATACGCAGTATTTT. Translated: CASSGTGDRLWSTDTQYF.